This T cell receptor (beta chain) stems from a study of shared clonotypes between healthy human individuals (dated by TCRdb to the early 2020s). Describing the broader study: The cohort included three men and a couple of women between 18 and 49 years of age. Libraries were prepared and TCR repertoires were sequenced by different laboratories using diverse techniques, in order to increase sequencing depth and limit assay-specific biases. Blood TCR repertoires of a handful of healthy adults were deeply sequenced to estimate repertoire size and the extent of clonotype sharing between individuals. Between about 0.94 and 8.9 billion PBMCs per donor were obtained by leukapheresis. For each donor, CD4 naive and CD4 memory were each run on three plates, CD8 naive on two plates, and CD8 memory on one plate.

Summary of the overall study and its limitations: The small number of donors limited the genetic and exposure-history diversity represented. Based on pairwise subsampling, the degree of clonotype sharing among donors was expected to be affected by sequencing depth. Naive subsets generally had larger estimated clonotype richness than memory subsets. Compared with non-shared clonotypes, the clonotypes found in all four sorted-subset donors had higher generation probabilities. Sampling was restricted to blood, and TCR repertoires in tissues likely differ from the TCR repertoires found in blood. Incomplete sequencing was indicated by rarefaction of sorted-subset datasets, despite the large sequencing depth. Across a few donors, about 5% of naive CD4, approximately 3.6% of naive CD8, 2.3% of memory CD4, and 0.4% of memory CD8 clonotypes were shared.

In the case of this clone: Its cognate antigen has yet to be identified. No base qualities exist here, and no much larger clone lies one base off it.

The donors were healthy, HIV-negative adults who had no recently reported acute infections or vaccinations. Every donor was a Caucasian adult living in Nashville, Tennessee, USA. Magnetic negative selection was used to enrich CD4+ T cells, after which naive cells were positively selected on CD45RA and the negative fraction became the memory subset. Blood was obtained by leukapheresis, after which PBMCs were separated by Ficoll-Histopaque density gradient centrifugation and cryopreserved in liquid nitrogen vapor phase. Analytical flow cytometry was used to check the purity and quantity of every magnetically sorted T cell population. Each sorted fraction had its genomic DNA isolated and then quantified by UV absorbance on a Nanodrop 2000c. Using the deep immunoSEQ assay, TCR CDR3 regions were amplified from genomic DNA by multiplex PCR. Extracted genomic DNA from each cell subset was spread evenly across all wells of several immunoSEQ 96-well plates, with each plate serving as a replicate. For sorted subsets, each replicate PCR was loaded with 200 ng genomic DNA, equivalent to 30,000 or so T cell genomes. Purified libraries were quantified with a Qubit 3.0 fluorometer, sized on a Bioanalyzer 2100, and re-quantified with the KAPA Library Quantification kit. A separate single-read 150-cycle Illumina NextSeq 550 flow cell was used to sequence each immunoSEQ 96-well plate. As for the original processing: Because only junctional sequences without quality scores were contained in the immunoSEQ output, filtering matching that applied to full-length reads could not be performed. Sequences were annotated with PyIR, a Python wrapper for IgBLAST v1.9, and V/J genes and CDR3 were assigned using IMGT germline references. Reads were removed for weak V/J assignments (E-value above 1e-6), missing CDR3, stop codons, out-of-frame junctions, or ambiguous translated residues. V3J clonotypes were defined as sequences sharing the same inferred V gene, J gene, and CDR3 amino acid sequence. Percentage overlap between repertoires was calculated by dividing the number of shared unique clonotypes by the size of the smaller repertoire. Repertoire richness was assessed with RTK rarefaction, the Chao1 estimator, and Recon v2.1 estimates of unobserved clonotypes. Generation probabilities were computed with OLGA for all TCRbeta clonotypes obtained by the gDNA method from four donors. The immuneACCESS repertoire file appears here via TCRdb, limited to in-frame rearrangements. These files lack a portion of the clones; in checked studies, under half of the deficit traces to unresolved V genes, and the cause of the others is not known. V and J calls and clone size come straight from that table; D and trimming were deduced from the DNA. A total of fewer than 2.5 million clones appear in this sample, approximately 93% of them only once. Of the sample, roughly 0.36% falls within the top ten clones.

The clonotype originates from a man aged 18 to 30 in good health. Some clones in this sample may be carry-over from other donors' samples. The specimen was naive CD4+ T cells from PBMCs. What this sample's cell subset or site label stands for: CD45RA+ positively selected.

The CDR3 amino acid sequence is: CASSSSSSYNEQFF. The DNA is TGTGCCAGCAGCTCATCATCATCCTACAATGAGCAGTTCTTC. This sequence uses TRBV6-5 and TRBJ2-1, with the D gene call left open. The CDR3 runs 14 amino acids, cysteine and phenylalanine included. The entry retains the CDR3 DNA only, 42 bases that are in frame from base 1. Trimming removed 6 bases from V and 1 base from J, leaving 10 bases between the germline ends. The germline V gene encodes CDR1 MNHEY and CDR2 SVGAGI.